This TCR beta chain originates from a study of cytomegalovirus exposure and HLA in healthy donors. The PCR made use of 60 Vbeta and 13 Jbeta primers. The assay was immunoSEQ multiplex PCR, and TCRdb's table has in-frame clones only and misses some. The sample comprises roughly 120,000 clones, over 65% of which are singletons, and over 10% rests with the top ten. Trimming left V 4 bases short and J 0 bases short, with 10 bases between. Per germline, CDR1 SGHRS and CDR2 YFSETQ. The CDR3 contains 14 residues. The sample consisted of PBMCs. The TCR comes from a man aged 30-40 years in good health and CMV-seropositive. The gene calls are TRBV5-1 and TRBJ2-5, with D tentatively TRBD1 (6 bases). CDR3 nucleotides: TGCGCCAGCAGCGGAAACAGGGACCAAGAGACCCAGTACTTC. Amino acids: CASSGNRDQETQYF.